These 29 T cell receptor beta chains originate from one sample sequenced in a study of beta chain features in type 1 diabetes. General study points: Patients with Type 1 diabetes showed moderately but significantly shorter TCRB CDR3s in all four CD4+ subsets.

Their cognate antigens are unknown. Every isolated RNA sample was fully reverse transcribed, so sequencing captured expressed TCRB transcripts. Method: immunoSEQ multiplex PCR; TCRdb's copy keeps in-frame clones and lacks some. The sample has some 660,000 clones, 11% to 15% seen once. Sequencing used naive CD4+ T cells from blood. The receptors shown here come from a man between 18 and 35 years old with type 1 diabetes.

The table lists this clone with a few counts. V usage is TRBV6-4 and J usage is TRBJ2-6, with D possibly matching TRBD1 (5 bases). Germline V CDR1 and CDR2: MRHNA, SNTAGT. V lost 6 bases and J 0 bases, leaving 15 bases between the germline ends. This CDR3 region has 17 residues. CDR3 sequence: CASSAGYLSSGANVLTF. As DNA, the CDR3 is TGTGCCAGCAGCGCAGGGTACCTAAGCTCTGGGGCCAACGTCCTGACTTTC.

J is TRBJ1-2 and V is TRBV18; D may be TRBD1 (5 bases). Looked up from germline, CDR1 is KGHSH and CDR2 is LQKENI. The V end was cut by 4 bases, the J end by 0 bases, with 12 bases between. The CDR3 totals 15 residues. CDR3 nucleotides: TGTGCCAGCTCACAGGGGTCGGACCCTAACTATGGCTACACCTTC. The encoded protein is CASSQGSDPNYGYTF.

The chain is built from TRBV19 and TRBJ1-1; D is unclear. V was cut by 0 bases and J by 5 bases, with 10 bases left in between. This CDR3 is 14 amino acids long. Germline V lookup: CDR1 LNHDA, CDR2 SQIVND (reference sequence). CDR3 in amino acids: CASSIDRTETEAFF. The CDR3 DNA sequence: TGTGCCAGTAGTATAGATCGGACGGAAACTGAAGCTTTCTTT.

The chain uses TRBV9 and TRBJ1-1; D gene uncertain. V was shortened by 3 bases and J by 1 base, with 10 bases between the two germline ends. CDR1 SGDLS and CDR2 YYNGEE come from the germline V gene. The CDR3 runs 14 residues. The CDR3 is CASSASGGNTEAFF. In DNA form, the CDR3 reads TGTGCCAGCAGCGCGAGCGGTGGGAACACTGAAGCTTTCTTT.

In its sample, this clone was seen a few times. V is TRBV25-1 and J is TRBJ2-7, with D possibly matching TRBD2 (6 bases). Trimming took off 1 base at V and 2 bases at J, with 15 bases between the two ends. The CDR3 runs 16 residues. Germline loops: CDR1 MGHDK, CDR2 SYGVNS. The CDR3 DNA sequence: TGTGCCAGCAGTGAATTTGGGACTTCCCACGCCTACGAGCAGTACTTC. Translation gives CASSEFGTSHAYEQYF.

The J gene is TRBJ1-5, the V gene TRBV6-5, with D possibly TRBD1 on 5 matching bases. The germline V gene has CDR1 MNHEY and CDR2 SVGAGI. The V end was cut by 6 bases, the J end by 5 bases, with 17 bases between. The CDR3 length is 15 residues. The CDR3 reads CASSLDSFGYQPQHF. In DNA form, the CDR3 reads TGTGCCAGCAGCCTAGACAGTTTTGGGTATCAGCCCCAGCATTTT.

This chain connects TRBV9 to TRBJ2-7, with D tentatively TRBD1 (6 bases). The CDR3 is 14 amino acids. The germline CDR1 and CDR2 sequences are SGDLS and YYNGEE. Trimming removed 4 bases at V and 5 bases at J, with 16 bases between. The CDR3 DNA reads TGTGCCAGCAGCCCGCAGACAGGTCGGAACGAGCAGTACTTC. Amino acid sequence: CASSPQTGRNEQYF.

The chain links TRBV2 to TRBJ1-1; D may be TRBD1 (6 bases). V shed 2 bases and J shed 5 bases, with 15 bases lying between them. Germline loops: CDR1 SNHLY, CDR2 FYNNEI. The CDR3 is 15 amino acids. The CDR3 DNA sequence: TGTGCCAGCAGTGAAAGGGGGGTCCAAGTGACTGAAGCTTTCTTT. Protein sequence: CASSERGVQVTEAFF.

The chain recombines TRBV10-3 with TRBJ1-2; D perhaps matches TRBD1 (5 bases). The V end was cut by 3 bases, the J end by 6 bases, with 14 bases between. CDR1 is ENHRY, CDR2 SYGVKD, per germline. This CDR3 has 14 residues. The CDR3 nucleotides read TGTGCCATCAGTGATACGAGGTTGGGGGATGGCTACACCTTC. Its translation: CAISDTRLGDGYTF.

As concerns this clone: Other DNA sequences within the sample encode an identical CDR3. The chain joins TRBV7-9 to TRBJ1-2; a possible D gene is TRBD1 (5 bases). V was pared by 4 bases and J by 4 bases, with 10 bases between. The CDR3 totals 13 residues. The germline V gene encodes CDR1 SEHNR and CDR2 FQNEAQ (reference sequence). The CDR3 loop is CASSSRVGYGYTF. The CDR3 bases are TGTGCCAGCAGCTCCAGGGTCGGCTATGGCTACACCTTC.

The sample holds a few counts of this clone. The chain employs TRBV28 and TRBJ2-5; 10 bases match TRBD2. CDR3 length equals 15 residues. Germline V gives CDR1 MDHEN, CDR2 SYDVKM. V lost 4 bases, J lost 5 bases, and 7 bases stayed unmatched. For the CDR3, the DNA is TGTGCCAGCAGTTCCTCAGAGCGGGGGGGCGAGACCCAGTACTTC. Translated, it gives CASSSSERGGETQYF. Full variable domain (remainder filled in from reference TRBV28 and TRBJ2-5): DVKVTQSSRYLVKRTGEKVFLECVQDMDHENMFWYRQDPGLGLRLIYFSYDVKMKEKGDIPEGYSVSREKKERFSLILESASTNQTSMYLCASSSSERGGETQYFGPGTRLLVL.

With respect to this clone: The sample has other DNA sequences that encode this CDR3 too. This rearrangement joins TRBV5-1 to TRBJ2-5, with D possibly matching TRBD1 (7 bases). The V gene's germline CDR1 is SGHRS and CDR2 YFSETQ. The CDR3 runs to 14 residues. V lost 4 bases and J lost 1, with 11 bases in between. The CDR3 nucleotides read TGCGCCAGCAGCGGCGGGACAGTCCAAGAGACCCAGTACTTC. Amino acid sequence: CASSGGTVQETQYF.

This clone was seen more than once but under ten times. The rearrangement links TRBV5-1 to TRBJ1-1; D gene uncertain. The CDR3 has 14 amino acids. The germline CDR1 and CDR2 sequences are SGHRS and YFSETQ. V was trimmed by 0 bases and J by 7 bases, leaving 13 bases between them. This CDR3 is CASSLEYGYGEAFF. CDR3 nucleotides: TGCGCCAGCAGCTTGGAGTACGGGTACGGTGAAGCTTTCTTT.

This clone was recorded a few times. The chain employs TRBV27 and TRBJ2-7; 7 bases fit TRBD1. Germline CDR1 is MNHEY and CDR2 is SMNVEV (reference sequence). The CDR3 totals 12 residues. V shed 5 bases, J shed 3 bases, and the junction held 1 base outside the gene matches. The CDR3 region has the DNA TGTGCCAGCAGTGACAGGGTCTACGAGCAGTACTTC. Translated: CASSDRVYEQYF.

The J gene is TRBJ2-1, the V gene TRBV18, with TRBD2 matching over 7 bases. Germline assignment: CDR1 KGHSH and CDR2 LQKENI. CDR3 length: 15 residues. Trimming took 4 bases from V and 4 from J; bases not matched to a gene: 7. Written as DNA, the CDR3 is TGTGCCAGCTCACAAACCGGGACTACATACAATGAGCAGTTCTTC. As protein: CASSQTGTTYNEQFF.

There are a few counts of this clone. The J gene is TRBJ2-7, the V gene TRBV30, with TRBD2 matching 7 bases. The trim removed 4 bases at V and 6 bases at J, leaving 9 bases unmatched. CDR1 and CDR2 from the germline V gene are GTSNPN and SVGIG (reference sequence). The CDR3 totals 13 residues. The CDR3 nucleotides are TGTGCCTGGACCGAAACTAGCGCGGGCGAGCAGTACTTC. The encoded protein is CAWTETSAGEQYF.

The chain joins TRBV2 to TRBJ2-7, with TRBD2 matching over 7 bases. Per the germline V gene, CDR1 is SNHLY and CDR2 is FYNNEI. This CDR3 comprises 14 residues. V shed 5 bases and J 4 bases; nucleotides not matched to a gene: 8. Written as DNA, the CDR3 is TGTGCCAGCAGTATGCGGGGGAGCTCTTACGAGCAGTACTTC. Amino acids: CASSMRGSSYEQYF.

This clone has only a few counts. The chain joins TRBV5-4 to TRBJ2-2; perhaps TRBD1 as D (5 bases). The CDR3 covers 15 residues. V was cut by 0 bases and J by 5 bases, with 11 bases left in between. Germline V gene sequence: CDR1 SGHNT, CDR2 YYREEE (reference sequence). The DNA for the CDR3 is TGTGCCAGCAGCTTGGCCCAGGGTATTACCGGGGAGCTGTTTTTT. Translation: CASSLAQGITGELFF.

In DNA, the CDR3 is TGTGCCAGCAGCGTAGGTGTCACAGCGGGGGGGACCAATGAGCAGTTCTTC. Translation: CASSVGVTAGGTNEQFF. The J gene is TRBJ2-1, the V gene TRBV9; 10 bases line up with TRBD2. Germline lookup yields CDR1 SGDLS and CDR2 YYNGEE. The CDR3 is 17 residues long. The V and J ends lost 0 bases and 6 bases, in that order; junction bases with no gene match: 9.

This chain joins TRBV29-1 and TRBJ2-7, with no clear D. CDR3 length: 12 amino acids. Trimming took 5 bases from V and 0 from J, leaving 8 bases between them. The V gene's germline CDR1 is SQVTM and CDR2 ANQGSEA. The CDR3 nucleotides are TGCAGCGTTCACGACACCTCCTACGAGCAGTACTTC. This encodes CSVHDTSYEQYF.

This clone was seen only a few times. The CDR3 loop is CASSPFGGYLTDTQYF. In DNA form, the CDR3 reads TGTGCCAGCTCCCCATTTGGGGGGTATCTCACAGATACGCAGTATTTT. The chain is built from TRBV18 and TRBJ2-3; a weak D match, TRBD2 (6 bases). The CDR3 length is 16 residues. CDR1 is KGHSH and CDR2 is LQKENI in the germline V gene. V was pared by 6 bases and J by 2 bases, with 18 bases between.

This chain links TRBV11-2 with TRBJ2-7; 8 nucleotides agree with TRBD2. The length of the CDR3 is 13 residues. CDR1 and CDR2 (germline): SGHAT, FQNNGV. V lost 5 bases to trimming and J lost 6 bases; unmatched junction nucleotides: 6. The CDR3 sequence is CASSHGLATEQYF. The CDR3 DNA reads TGTGCCAGCAGCCATGGACTAGCTACCGAGCAGTACTTC.

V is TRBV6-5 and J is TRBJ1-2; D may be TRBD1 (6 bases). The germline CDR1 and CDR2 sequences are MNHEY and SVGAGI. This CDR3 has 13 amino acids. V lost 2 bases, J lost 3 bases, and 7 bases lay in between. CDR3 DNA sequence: TGTGCCAGCAGTTACCGGACAGACTATGGCTACACCTTC. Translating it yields CASSYRTDYGYTF.

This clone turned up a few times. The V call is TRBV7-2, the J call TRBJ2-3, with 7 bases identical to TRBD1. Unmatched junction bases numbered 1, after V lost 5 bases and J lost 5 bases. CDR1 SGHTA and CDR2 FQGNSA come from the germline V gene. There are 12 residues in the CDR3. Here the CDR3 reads CASSPGGDTQYF. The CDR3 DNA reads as TGTGCCAGCAGCCCAGGGGGAGATACGCAGTATTTT.

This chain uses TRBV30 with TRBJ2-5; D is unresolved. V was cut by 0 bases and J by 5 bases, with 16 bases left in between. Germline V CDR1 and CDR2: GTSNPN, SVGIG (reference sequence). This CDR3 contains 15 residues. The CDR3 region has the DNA TGTGCCTGGAGTGTGGGTCTACGCAGCCCGGAGACCCAGTACTTC. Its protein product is CAWSVGLRSPETQYF.

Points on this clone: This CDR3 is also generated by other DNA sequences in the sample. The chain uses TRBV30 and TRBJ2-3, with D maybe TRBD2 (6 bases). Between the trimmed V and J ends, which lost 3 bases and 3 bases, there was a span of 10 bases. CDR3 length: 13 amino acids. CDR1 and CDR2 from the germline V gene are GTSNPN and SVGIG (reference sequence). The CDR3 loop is CAWSGSGTDTQYF. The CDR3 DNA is TGTGCCTGGAGCGGGAGTGGAACAGATACGCAGTATTTT.

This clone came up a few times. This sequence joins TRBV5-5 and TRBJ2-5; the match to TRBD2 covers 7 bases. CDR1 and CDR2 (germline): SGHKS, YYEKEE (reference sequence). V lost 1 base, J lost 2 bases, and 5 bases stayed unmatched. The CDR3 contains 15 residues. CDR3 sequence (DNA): TGTGCCAGCAGCTTGCCGTCGGGAGGACAAGAGACCCAGTACTTC. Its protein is CASSLPSGGQETQYF. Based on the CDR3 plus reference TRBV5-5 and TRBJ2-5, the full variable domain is DAGVTQSPTHLIKTRGQQVTLRCSPISGHKSVSWYQQVLGQGPQFIFQYYEKEERGRGNFPDRFSARQFPNYSSELNVNALLLGDSALYLCASSLPSGGQETQYFGPGTRLLVL.

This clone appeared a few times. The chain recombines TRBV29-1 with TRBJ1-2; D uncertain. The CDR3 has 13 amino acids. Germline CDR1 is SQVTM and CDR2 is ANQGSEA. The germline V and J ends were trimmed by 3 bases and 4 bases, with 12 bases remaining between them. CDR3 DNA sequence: TGCAGCGTTGAGGTGGCATCCTCCTATGGCTACACCTTC. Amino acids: CSVEVASSYGYTF.

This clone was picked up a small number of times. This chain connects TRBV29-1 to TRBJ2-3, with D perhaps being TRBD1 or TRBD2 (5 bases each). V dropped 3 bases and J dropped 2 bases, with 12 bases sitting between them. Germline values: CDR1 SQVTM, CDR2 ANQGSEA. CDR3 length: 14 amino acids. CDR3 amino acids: CSVDGAGYTDTQYF. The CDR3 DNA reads TGCAGCGTTGACGGGGCGGGCTACACAGATACGCAGTATTTT.